Below are 19 T cell receptor beta chains sequenced from a single sample in a study of early T cells in non-severe SARS-CoV-2 infection. TCRdb re-called the 5' RACE reads with MiXCR, one entry per CDR3 protein. This table has more than 85,000 distinct CDR3 sequences, 16% appearing once. The input for sequencing was whole blood, taken at baseline. These TCRs come from an adult who was a healthcare worker with PCR-confirmed SARS-CoV-2 infection or an uninfected control (not recorded which).

Regarding this clonotype: A read error may explain this, as a much larger clone is one base away. For the CDR3, the DNA is TGTGCCGGCAGTCTCCTCCCCCACTGGGAGCCGTTCTTC. Translated, it gives CAGSLLPHWEPFF. The J gene is TRBJ2-1, the V gene TRBV27; possibly TRBD2 for D (5 bases). The germline gives CDR1 MNHEY, CDR2 SMNVEV (reference sequence). The CDR3 spans 13 residues.

This chain connects TRBV12-3 or TRBV12-4 to TRBJ1-2; possibly TRBD1 for D (6 bases). The V end was cut by 5 bases, the J end by 2 bases, with 9 bases between. There are 13 residues in the CDR3. Written as DNA, the CDR3 is TGTGCCAGCAGTCCTCAGGGGAACTATGGCTACACCTTC. Protein product: CASSPQGNYGYTF.

The V and J genes are TRBV6-6 and TRBJ2-6; unclear D gene. This CDR3 contains 15 residues. CDR1 and CDR2 from the germline V gene are MNHNY and SVGAGI (reference sequence). V dropped 2 bases and J dropped 2 bases, with 7 bases sitting between them. The DNA of the CDR3 is TGTGCCAGCAGTTACCGCCTTACTGGGGCCAACGTCCTGACTTTC. Translating it yields CASSYRLTGANVLTF.

There are a few counts of this clonotype. The chain is built from TRBV7-2 and TRBJ2-7; D is unresolved. The germline CDR1 and CDR2 sequences are SGHTA and FQGNSA. V was cut by 8 bases and J by 0 bases, with 14 bases left in between. CDR3 length equals 14 residues. CDR3 region: CASAREASSYEQYF. CDR3 coding DNA: TGTGCCAGCGCCCGCGAGGCTAGCTCCTACGAGCAGTACTTC.

This chain links TRBV2 with TRBJ2-5, with D unclear. From germline, CDR1 is SNHLY and CDR2 FYNNEI. Trimming shortened V by 4 bases and J by 5 bases, and 8 bases separated the two germline ends. This CDR3 region has 12 residues. The CDR3 reads CASSVGGETQYF. The CDR3 DNA follows: TGTGCCAGCAGTGTGGGTGGGGAGACCCAGTACTTC.

This clonotype turned up a few times. V usage is TRBV6-6 and J usage is TRBJ2-7; 7 bases are shared with TRBD1. The CDR3 extends over 13 amino acids. Germline CDR1 MNHNY, CDR2 SVGAGI (reference sequence). The trim removed 6 bases at V and 6 bases at J, leaving 8 bases unmatched. The CDR3 bases are TGTGCCAGCAGCCGTCGACAGGGATCCGAGCAGTACTTC. Its protein product is CASSRRQGSEQYF.

The gene calls are TRBV2 and TRBJ2-1; weak D call: TRBD1 (6 bases). This CDR3 comprises 13 residues. Per germline, CDR1 SNHLY and CDR2 FYNNEI. The germline V and J ends were trimmed by 6 bases and 3 bases, with 9 bases remaining between them. The CDR3 protein is CASRGADYNEQFF. The CDR3 DNA sequence: TGTGCCAGCAGGGGGGCGGACTACAATGAGCAGTTCTTC.

This clonotype was found once. The chain joins TRBV7-9 to TRBJ2-3; D unresolved. The ends were cut back, 1 base at V and 2 bases at J, with 10 bases in the middle. Germline V gives CDR1 SEHNR, CDR2 FQNEAQ (reference sequence). The CDR3 sequence is 15 residues long. The CDR3 DNA follows: TGTGCCAGCAGCTTAGTTGTTGGGGACACAGATACGCAGTATTTT. Protein sequence: CASSLVVGDTDTQYF.

This clonotype has at least ten counts. CDR3 DNA: TGTGCCAGCTCAGGGACTAGCGGTGGGGATGAGCAGTTCTTC. Protein sequence: CASSGTSGGDEQFF. The rearrangement joins TRBV18 to TRBJ2-1; TRBD2 matches 11 bases. This CDR3 region has 14 residues. With V trimmed by 5 bases and J by 8 bases, 5 bases remained unmatched. Germline CDR1 and CDR2: KGHSH and LQKENI.

This clonotype turned up a few times. In DNA form, the CDR3 reads TGCAGTGCTAGTCTTGGGCCTAGCGGGAGTCTCAACGAGCAGTACTTC. Translated: CSASLGPSGSLNEQYF. The rearrangement joins TRBV20-1 to TRBJ2-7; 10 bases fit TRBD2. Germline V lookup: CDR1 DFQATT, CDR2 SNEGSKA (reference sequence). The CDR3 consists of 16 residues. The ends lost 3 bases at V and 5 bases at J; junction bases unmatched: 13.

The J gene is TRBJ2-1, the V gene TRBV30; D possibly uses TRBD1 or TRBD2 (5 bases each). Germline values: CDR1 GTSNPN, CDR2 SVGIG (reference sequence). Trimming shortened V by 5 bases and J by 6 bases, and 11 bases separated the two germline ends. This CDR3 is built from 12 residues. The CDR3: CAWDGASNEQFF. The CDR3 nucleotides read TGTGCCTGGGACGGGGCCTCCAATGAGCAGTTCTTC.

The sample holds a few counts of this clonotype. The rearrangement links TRBV20-1 to TRBJ2-7; D is unclear. The CDR3 is 14 residues long. V dropped 6 bases and J dropped 4 bases, with 19 bases sitting between them. Per the germline V gene, CDR1 is DFQATT and CDR2 is SNEGSKA (reference sequence). The DNA of the CDR3 is TGCAGTGCCGCTCCCCCCGGGTCGAGGTACGAGCAGTACTTC. Amino acids: CSAAPPGSRYEQYF.

V gene TRBV12-3 or TRBV12-4 combines with J gene TRBJ1-1; 9 positions match TRBD1. This CDR3 spans 16 amino acids. Trimming took 5 bases from V and 0 from J; bases not matched to a gene: 7. The CDR3: CASSLMTGGMNTEAFF. In DNA form, the CDR3 reads TGTGCCAGCAGTCTCATGACAGGGGGGATGAACACTGAAGCTTTCTTT.

This clonotype has just a few counts. The chain carries TRBV18 and TRBJ1-2; possible D gene TRBD1, 6 bases. With 6 bases removed from V and 6 bases from J, the gap between germline ends came to 14 bases. This CDR3 comprises 13 residues. Germline CDR1 reads KGHSH; CDR2 reads LQKENI. CDR3 sequence (DNA): TGTGCCAGCTCCGCCTCAGGGGACCATGGCTACACCTTC. Translating it yields CASSASGDHGYTF.

A few counts support this clonotype. The chain has TRBV4-3 and TRBJ2-7; 12 bases map to TRBD2. The CDR3 extends over 16 amino acids. V shed 0 bases, J shed 6 bases, and the junction held 6 bases outside the gene matches. The germline gives CDR1 LGHNA, CDR2 YSLEER. In nucleotides, the CDR3 is TGCGCCAGCAGCCAAGATAGGTCTAGCGGGAGGGTCGAGCAGTACTTC. Its protein product is CASSQDRSSGRVEQYF.

This clonotype appeared a few times. The genes are TRBV14 and TRBJ2-3; TRBD2 aligns across 7 bases. Looked up from germline, CDR1 is SGHDN and CDR2 is FVKESK. The CDR3 is 13 residues long. V shed 8 bases and J 2 bases; nucleotides not matched to a gene: 4. CDR3 DNA sequence: TGTGCCAGCGGGCTAGCGGACACAGATACGCAGTATTTT. Translated: CASGLADTDTQYF.

This clonotype occurred many times. The chain is built from TRBV7-8 and TRBJ2-7, with D possibly called TRBD1 or TRBD2 (5 bases each). The length of the CDR3 is 14 residues. Trimming left V 0 bases short and J 1 base short, with 7 bases between. Germline V CDR1 and CDR2: SGHVS, FQNEAQ. This CDR3 is CASSLAGVSYEQYF. CDR3 nucleotide sequence: TGTGCCAGCAGCTTAGCGGGGGTTTCCTACGAGCAGTACTTC.

This clonotype was detected only a few times. The chain couples TRBV4-1 to TRBJ2-1, with a tentative D call TRBD1 (6 bases). Trimming took 0 bases from V and 0 from J, leaving 15 bases between them. Per the germline V gene, CDR1 is MGHRA and CDR2 is YSYEKL. The CDR3 is made up of 18 amino acids. This CDR3 is CASSQEGRGRPSYNEQFF. The CDR3 coding sequence is TGCGCCAGCAGCCAAGAGGGCAGGGGTAGGCCCTCCTACAATGAGCAGTTCTTC.

This clonotype was counted only a few times. This chain joins TRBV30 and TRBJ2-1, with 10 bases that match TRBD2. V dropped 4 bases and J dropped 7; count of bases not matched to a gene: 7. Per germline, CDR1 GTSNPN and CDR2 SVGIG (reference sequence). This CDR3 has 14 amino acids. This chain's CDR3 is CAWNPGLAPNEQFF. CDR3 coding DNA: TGTGCCTGGAACCCGGGACTAGCGCCAAATGAGCAGTTCTTC.